These 15 T cell receptor beta chains came from one sample sequenced in a study of cytomegalovirus exposure and HLA in healthy donors (dated by TCRdb to 2017 to 2019). Library preparation was by the immunoSEQ multiplex PCR assay. A mixture of 60 forward primers for TCR Vbeta segments and 13 reverse primers for TCR Jbeta segments was used in the multiplex PCR. TCRdb re-hosts the immuneACCESS table, in-frame sequences only. Its copies lack some clones; in the studies checked, an unresolved V gene accounts for under half of them, and the cause for the rest is not known. Across this sample there are approximately 150,000 clones, with less than 90% seen only once. The leading ten clones occupy around 2.5% of the sample. The material sequenced was PBMCs. The receptor set was obtained from a boy aged 2 to 9 in good health and CMV-seronegative.

This chain links TRBV4-2 with TRBJ2-5; D possibly corresponds to TRBD2 (5 bases). TRBJ2-7 explains the end of the DNA better; the J call may be wrong. The CDR3 runs 15 residues. Looked up from germline, CDR1 is LGHNA and CDR2 is YNFKEQ. In DNA, the CDR3 is TGTGCCAGCAGCCAAGGGGTGGCGACTACCCTCGAGCAGTACTTC. Amino acid sequence: CASSQGVATTLEQYF.

J is TRBJ2-7 and V is TRBV9; D gene ambiguous. Trimming took 2 bases from V and 5 from J, leaving 11 bases between them. The CDR3 spans 13 residues. CDR1 and CDR2 (germline): SGDLS, YYNGEE. The CDR3 sequence is CASSVHNSDEQYF. The CDR3 DNA reads as TGTGCCAGCAGCGTTCATAATTCGGACGAGCAGTACTTC.

The chain recombines TRBV6-6 with TRBJ1-6, with D perhaps matching TRBD1 (5 bases). CDR1 and CDR2 (germline): MNHNY, SVGAGI (reference sequence). The CDR3 has 16 amino acids. Trimming shortened V by 5 bases and J by 6 bases, and 17 bases separated the two germline ends. CDR3 residues: CASSGGRDPSNSPLHF. The CDR3 DNA reads as TGTGCCAGCAGTGGAGGGAGGGACCCCTCTAATTCACCCCTCCACTTT.

The gene calls are TRBV19 and TRBJ2-7; perhaps TRBD2 as D (5 bases). Germline CDR1 reads LNHDA; CDR2 reads SQIVND (reference sequence). V was shortened by 7 bases and J by 12 bases, with 22 bases between the two germline ends. This CDR3 has 13 amino acids. The chain's CDR3 is CASMPAREPYRYF. DNA of the CDR3: TGTGCCAGTATGCCCGCTAGGGAGCCTTACCGGTACTTC.

The chain carries TRBV6-1 and TRBJ1-1; 7 positions match TRBD1. The germline V gene encodes CDR1 MNHNS and CDR2 SASEGT. CDR3 size: 15 residues. The ends lost 4 bases at V and 0 bases at J; junction bases unmatched: 5. The CDR3 DNA reads as TGTGCCAGCAGTGGAACAGGGGCCGTGAACACTGAAGCTTTCTTT. Its translation: CASSGTGAVNTEAFF.

The chain carries TRBV10-3 and TRBJ1-5; 8 nucleotides agree with TRBD1. The germline gives CDR1 ENHRY, CDR2 SYGVKD. The CDR3 has 14 amino acids. Trimming at V came to 4 bases and at J to 5 bases, leaving 4 bases not matched to a gene. Here the CDR3 DNA reads TGTGCCATCAGTGGACAGGGGATGGATCAGCCCCAGCATTTT. It codes for CAISGQGMDQPQHF.

This chain joins TRBV18 and TRBJ1-4, with D maybe TRBD1 (6 bases). Germline V gene sequence: CDR1 KGHSH, CDR2 LQKENI. Between the trimmed V and J ends, which lost 2 bases and 8 bases, there was a span of 18 bases. The CDR3 runs to 16 residues. CDR3 nucleotide sequence: TGTGCCAGCTCACCAAACCGAGTGGGACAAGCGGAAAAACTGTTTTTT. Protein sequence: CASSPNRVGQAEKLFF.

This chain connects TRBV11-3 to TRBJ2-5, with a tentative D call TRBD2 (5 bases). CDR1 is SGHNT, CDR2 YENEEA, per germline. The CDR3 runs to 14 residues. V gave up 3 bases and J gave up 2 bases, with 10 bases separating them. CDR3 amino acids: CASSLARGQETQYF. CDR3 DNA sequence: TGTGCCAGCAGCTTGGCCCGGGGTCAAGAGACCCAGTACTTC.

This rearrangement joins TRBV28 to TRBJ2-1; D unresolved. Germline V gives CDR1 MDHEN, CDR2 SYDVKM. V dropped 4 bases and J dropped 3 bases, with 7 bases sitting between them. The CDR3 covers 13 residues. CDR3 in amino acids: CASSSLNYNEQFF. The CDR3 DNA is TGTGCCAGCAGTTCTCTTAACTACAATGAGCAGTTCTTC. The full variable domain, with the rest looked up from reference TRBV28 and TRBJ2-1, is DVKVTQSSRYLVKRTGEKVFLECVQDMDHENMFWYRQDPGLGLRLIYFSYDVKMKEKGDIPEGYSVSREKKERFSLILESASTNQTSMYLCASSSLNYNEQFFGPGTRLTVL.

The chain links TRBV5-6 to TRBJ2-5; 10 bases align to TRBD2. Germline CDR1 SGHDT, CDR2 YYEEEE. CDR3 length equals 15 residues. V shed 3 bases and J 5 bases; nucleotides not matched to a gene: 7. CDR3 nucleotides: TGTGCCAGCAGCTCGTTTAGCGGGAGGCGGGAGACCCAGTACTTC. This sequence encodes CASSSFSGRRETQYF.

This sequence joins TRBV5-4 and TRBJ2-7; D ambiguous. The germline V gene has CDR1 SGHNT and CDR2 YYREEE (reference sequence). The CDR3 is 13 amino acids. V was pared by 4 bases and J by 7 bases, with 15 bases between. The CDR3 DNA sequence: TGTGCCAGCAGCCGAGGTGTTCCCTCGGAGCAGTACTTC. Its translation: CASSRGVPSEQYF. Drawing the rest from reference TRBV5-4 and TRBJ2-7, the complete variable domain is ETGVTQSPTHLIKTRGQQVTLRCSSQSGHNTVSWYQQALGQGPQFIFQYYREEENGRGNFPPRFSGLQFPNYSSELNVNALELDDSALYLCASSRGVPSEQYFGPGTRLTVT.

The sample holds a few counts of this clone. CDR3 loop: CASSSRGTSDYEQYF. The CDR3 nucleotides are TGTGCCAGCAGTTCCCGAGGGACTAGCGACTACGAGCAGTACTTC. V and J are TRBV6-6 and TRBJ2-7, with 10 positions matching TRBD2. V gave up 4 bases and J gave up 3 bases; unmatched junction bases: 6. In germline, CDR1 is MNHNY, CDR2 SVGAGI (reference sequence). The CDR3 has 15 residues.

The chain joins TRBV7-9 to TRBJ1-2; unclear D gene. The CDR3 spans 15 residues. From germline, CDR1 is SEHNR and CDR2 FQNEAQ (reference sequence). Trimming took off 1 base at V and 3 bases at J, with 12 bases between the two ends. The CDR3 reads CASSLGETAYYGYTF. The CDR3 nucleotides read TGTGCCAGCAGCTTAGGAGAAACAGCATACTATGGCTACACCTTC.

This clone was detected only once. The chain carries TRBV4-1 and TRBJ2-5; maybe TRBD2 (6 bases). Judging by the DNA end, TRBJ2-7 fits better; the J call may be wrong. Per germline, CDR1 MGHRA and CDR2 YSYEKL. The CDR3 has 15 residues. CDR3 bases: TGCGCCAGCAGCCAAGAACGGGGGTCCCCCTACGAGCAGTACTTC. Protein product: CASSQERGSPYEQYF.

The rearrangement uses TRBV14 and TRBJ2-7, with 9 positions matching TRBD2. Germline loops: CDR1 SGHDN, CDR2 FVKESK. The CDR3 consists of 20 residues. The junction had 24 bases not matched to a gene; V was cut back by 4 bases and J by 5 bases. The DNA of the CDR3 is TGTGCCAGCAGCCCCCCCAGACTAGGGCTAGCGGGACCCGGTTATGACGAGCAGTACTTC. It translates to CASSPPRLGLAGPGYDEQYF. The whole variable domain, remainder taken from reference TRBV14 and TRBJ2-7, is EAGVTQFPSHSVIEKGQTVTLRCDPISGHDNLYWYRRVMGKEIKFLLHFVKESKQDESGMPNNRFLAERTGGTYSTLKVQPAELEDSGVYFCASSPPRLGLAGPGYDEQYFGPGTRLTVT.